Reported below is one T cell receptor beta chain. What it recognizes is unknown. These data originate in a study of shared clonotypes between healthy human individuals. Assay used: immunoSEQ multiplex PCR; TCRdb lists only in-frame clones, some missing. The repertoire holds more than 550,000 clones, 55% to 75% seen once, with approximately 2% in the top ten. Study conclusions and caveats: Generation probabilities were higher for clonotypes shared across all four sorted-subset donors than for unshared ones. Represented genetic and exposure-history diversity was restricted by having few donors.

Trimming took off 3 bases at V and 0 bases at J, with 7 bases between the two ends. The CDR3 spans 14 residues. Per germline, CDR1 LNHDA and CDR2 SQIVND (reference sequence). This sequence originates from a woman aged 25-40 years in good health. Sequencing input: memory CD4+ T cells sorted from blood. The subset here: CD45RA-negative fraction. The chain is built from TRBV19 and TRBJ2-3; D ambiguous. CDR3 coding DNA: TGTGCCAGTAGTATCGGCTCTAGCACAGATACGCAGTATTTT. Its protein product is CASSIGSSTDTQYF.